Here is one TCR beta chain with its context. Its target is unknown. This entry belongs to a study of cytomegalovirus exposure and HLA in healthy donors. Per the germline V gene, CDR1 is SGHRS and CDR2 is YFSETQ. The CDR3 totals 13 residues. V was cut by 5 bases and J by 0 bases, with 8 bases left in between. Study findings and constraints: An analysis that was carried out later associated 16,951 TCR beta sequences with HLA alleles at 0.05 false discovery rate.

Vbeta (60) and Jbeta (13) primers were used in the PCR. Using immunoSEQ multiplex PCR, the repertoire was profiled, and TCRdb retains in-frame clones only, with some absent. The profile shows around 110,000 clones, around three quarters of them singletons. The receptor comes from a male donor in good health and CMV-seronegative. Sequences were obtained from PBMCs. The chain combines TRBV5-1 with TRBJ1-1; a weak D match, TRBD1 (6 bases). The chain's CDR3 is CASRGGVNTEAFF. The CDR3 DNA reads TGCGCCAGCAGAGGGGGGGTGAACACTGAAGCTTTCTTT.